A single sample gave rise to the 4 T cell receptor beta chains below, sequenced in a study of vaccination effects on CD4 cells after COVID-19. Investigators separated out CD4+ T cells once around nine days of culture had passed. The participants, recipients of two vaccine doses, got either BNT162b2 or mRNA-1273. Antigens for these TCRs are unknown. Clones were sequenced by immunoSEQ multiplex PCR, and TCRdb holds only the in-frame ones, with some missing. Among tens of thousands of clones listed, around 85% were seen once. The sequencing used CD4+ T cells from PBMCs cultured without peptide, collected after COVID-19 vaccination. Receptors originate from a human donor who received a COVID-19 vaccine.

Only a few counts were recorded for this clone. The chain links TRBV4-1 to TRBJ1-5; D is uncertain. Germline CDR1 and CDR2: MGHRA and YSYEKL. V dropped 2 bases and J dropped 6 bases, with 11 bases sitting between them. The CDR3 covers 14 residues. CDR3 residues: CASSQNTVAQPQHF. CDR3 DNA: TGCGCCAGCAGCCAAAATACAGTTGCTCAGCCCCAGCATTTT.

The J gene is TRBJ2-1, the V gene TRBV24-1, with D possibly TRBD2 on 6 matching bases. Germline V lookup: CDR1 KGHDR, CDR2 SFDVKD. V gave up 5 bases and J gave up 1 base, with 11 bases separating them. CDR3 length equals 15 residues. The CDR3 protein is CATSAGGVSYNEQFF. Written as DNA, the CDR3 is TGTGCCACCAGTGCGGGCGGGGTTTCCTACAATGAGCAGTTCTTC.

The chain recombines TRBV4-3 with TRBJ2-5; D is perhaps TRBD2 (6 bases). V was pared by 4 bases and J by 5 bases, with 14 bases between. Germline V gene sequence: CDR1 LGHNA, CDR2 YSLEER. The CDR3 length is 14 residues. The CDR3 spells CASSRDFHGETQYF. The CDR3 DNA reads TGCGCCAGCAGCCGGGACTTCCACGGGGAGACCCAGTACTTC.

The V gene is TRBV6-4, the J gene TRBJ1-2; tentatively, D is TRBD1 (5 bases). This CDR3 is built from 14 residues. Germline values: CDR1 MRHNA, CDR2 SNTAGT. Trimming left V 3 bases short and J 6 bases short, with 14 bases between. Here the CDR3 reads CASSEGRGIDGYTF. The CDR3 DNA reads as TGTGCCAGCAGTGAGGGTAGGGGTATCGATGGCTACACCTTC.